This is a list of T cell receptor beta chains from one sample in a study of blood T cell repertoires in COVID-19. Here immunoSEQ multiplex PCR was the method, and the copy in TCRdb shows in-frame clones only, minus some. This repertoire shows hundreds of thousands of clones, around nine tenths found once; its top ten account for roughly 0.7%. Sequenced material: peripheral blood. Receptors were obtained from a man aged 35-49 years with acute or convalescent COVID-19. The CDR3 runs from the conserved cysteine through the conserved F or W.

>TRBJ1-5|TRBV6-4
CASSTTGYSNQPQHF
>TRBJ1-1|TRBV18
CASSGQGADEAFF
>TRBJ2-7|TRBV11-2
CASSFAGGPSYEQYF
>TRBJ2-4|TRBV19
CASSPGTGLENIQYF
>TRBJ2-7|TRBV11-2
CASSFRLQGPLSYEQYF
>TRBJ1-1|TRBV6-5
CASSYEWYTEAFF
>TRBJ2-7|TRBV6-5
CASSYSISGDAYEQYF
>TRBJ2-5|TRBV6-5
CASKGGEETQYF
>TRBJ2-3|TRBV11-2
CASSQPSGGASTDTQYF
>TRBJ2-5|TRBV5-4
CASSTRTDRQETQYF
>TRBJ1-5|TRBV27
CATSFQGANQPQHF
>TRBJ1-2|TRBV7-8
CASSSDILNYGYTF
>TRBJ1-1|TRBV19
CASSILGGLDTEAFF
>TRBJ2-1|TRBV7-2
CASSQGLAGGRSSYNEQFF
>TRBJ2-3|TRBV27
CASSPWPGLAGGDTQYF
>TRBJ2-1|TRBV19
CASTPQRTSGRNNEQFF
>TRBJ1-6|TRBV6-5
CASTDRDRGRSPLHF
>TRBJ2-7|TRBV19
CASGTSGYEQYF
>TRBJ1-1|TRBV6-5
CASSYRGPYTEAFF
>TRBJ2-1|TRBV27
CASSFPGGYNEQFF
>TRBJ1-1|TRBV18
CASSGVKAGGTEAFF
>TRBJ2-5|TRBV7-2
CASKRAGGETQYF
>TRBJ2-1|TRBV19
CATTFKGQGVGEQFF
>TRBJ2-1|TRBV30
CAWSVGWGDEQFF
>TRBJ1-4|TRBV11-2
CASKPPPEEGSEKLFF
>TRBJ2-4|TRBV4-2
CASSQDLVGNIQYF
>TRBJ2-3|TRBV27
CASSLLADTGPDTQYF
>TRBJ1-2|TRBV19
CASSPYRGDSYGYTF
>TRBJ2-1|TRBV7-6
CASSLSGTGVMNEQFF
>TRBJ2-7|TRBV18
CASSPPGQPYEQYF
>TRBJ2-7|TRBV2
CASIIPSTYEQYF
>TRBJ2-1|TRBV7-6
CASSLSDGAGRYNEQFF
>TRBJ1-5|TRBV19
CASSSTGTGDTYSNQPQHF
>TRBJ2-1|TRBV19
CASSMRGTGGYNEQFF
>TRBJ1-1|TRBV10-3
CAISAVTGNYMNTEAFF
>TRBJ2-7|TRBV5-6
CASSWQGYEQYF
>TRBJ2-7|TRBV5-1
CASSRGTGASYEQYF
>TRBJ1-5|TRBV4-2
CASSRVTGEGNQPQHF
>TRBJ2-5|TRBV27
CASSPGTGRVETQYF
>TRBJ2-5|TRBV2
CASSGLAGQETQYF
>TRBJ2-4|TRBV3-1/TRBV3-2
CASSSTGLAGISLNIQYF
>TRBJ1-5|TRBV5-5
CASSLESEYSNQPQHF
>TRBJ2-5|TRBV18
CASSQTRGRQETQYF
>TRBJ2-2|TRBV28
CASKGGAPGELFF
>TRBJ2-2|TRBV6-1
CASSETTSVPGELFF
>TRBJ2-7|TRBV6-5
CASSPLGLAAYEQYF
>TRBJ1-1|TRBV19
CASSMLGIEGTEAFF
>TRBJ1-6|TRBV12-3/TRBV12-4
CATTGTDNSPLHF
>TRBJ2-1|TRBV18
CASSPPRREGEQFF
>TRBJ2-2|TRBV19
CASISAGGGTGELFF
>TRBJ2-1|TRBV28
CASRSTGNTYNEQFF
>TRBJ1-3|TRBV11-2
CASSFKGALGNTIYF
>TRBJ1-1|TRBV5-1
CASSGWERGTEAFF
>TRBJ2-7|TRBV3-1/TRBV3-2
CASSILAGAWSGEQYF
>TRBJ1-1|TRBV5-1
CASSKDRAERTEAFF
>TRBJ1-5|TRBV30
CAWSGGGEGQPQHF
>TRBJ1-1|TRBV9
CASSVAPTDTEAFF
>TRBJ1-4|TRBV19
CASSPRQGANEKLFF